The clone carrying this T cell receptor (beta chain) was counted between two and nine times. Its target is not known. Every patient was affected by relapse after autologous stem cell transplantation, while exposure to brentuximab vedotin was not uniform. Complete response, partial response or progressive disease constituted the best response categories observed. Method: immunoSEQ multiplex PCR; TCRdb's copy keeps in-frame clones and lacks some. The repertoire includes around 96,000 clones, roughly 88% of them detected once, and 10% to 15% sits in the top ten. The CDR3 runs to 15 residues. CDR1 is MNHNS and CDR2 is SASEGT in the germline V gene. V lost 6 bases, J lost 1 base, and 6 bases stayed unmatched. The sample is drawn from a study of PD-1 blockade in classical Hodgkin lymphoma. Study results and limitations: Diversity similar to that of newly diagnosed patients was seen at baseline in complete responders.

Sample: peripheral blood mononuclear cells (PBMCs), taken at baseline. This receptor was identified in a human donor with classical Hodgkin lymphoma. The V call is TRBV6-1, the J call TRBJ2-7, with TRBD2 matching 10 bases. CDR3 sequence reads: CASRELAGRSYEQYF. The CDR3 nucleotides are TGTGCCAGCAGAGAACTAGCGGGAAGATCCTACGAGCAGTACTTC.